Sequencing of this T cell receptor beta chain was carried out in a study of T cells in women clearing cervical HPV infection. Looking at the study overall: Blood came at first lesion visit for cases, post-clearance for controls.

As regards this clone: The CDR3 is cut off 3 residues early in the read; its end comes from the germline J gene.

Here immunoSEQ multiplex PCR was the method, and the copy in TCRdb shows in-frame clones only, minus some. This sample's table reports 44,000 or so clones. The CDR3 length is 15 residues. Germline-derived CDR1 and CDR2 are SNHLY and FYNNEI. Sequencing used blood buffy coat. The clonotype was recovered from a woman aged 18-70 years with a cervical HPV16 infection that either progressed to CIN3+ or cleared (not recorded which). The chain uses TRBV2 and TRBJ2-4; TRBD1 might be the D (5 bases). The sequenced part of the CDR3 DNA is TGTGCCAGCAGTATGTCAGGGAAGAGTAACTATGGT. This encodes CASSMSGKSNYG. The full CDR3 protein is CASSMSGKSNYGQYF.